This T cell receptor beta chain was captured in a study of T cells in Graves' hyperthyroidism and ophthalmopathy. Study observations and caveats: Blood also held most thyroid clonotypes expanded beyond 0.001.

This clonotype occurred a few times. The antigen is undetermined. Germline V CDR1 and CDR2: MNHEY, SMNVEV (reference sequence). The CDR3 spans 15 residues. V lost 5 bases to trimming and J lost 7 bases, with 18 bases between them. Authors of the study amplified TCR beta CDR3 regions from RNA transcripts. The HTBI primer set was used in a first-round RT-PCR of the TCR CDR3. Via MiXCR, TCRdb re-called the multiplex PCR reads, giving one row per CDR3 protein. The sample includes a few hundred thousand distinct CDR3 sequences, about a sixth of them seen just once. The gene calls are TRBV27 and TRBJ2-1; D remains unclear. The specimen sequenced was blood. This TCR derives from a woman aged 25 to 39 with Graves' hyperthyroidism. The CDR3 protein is CASSQRLSLNNEQFF. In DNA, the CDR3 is TGTGCCAGCAGTCAGAGACTCTCTCTTAATAATGAGCAGTTCTTC.